A single sample gave rise to the 32 T cell receptor beta chains below, sequenced in a study of technical replicates of blood from several donors. Repertoires were generated with immunoSEQ multiplex PCR, while TCRdb's copy carries only in-frame clones and drops some. The repertoire consists of some 74,000 clones, with about 91% occurring once and the leading ten covering 0.35% to 0.5%. The specimen was T cells isolated from PBMCs. These receptors came from a human donor in good health.

V usage is TRBV5-1 and J usage is TRBJ2-7, with D possibly TRBD2 on 6 matching bases. Germline V gives CDR1 SGHRS, CDR2 YFSETQ. Trimming took 5 bases from V and 4 from J, leaving 16 bases between them. This CDR3 has 14 residues. The CDR3 DNA follows: TGCGCCAGCAGGGGTAATGGCGGGGCTTACGAGCAGTACTTC. It yields the protein CASRGNGGAYEQYF.

This rearrangement joins TRBV19 to TRBJ1-4; D possibly corresponds to TRBD1 (5 bases). The CDR3 runs to 16 residues. Germline V gene lookup returns CDR1 LNHDA and CDR2 SQIVND (reference sequence). V was shortened by 3 bases and J by 14 bases, with 25 bases between the two germline ends. This CDR3 is CASSMGTPNLRTLLFF. The DNA of the CDR3 is TGTGCCAGTAGTATGGGGACTCCCAACTTGAGAACCTTGCTGTTTTTT. The full variable domain, completed using reference TRBV19 and TRBJ1-4, is DGGITQSPKYLFRKEGQNVTLSCEQNLNHDAMYWYRQDPGQGLRLIYYSQIVNDFQKGDIAEGYSVSREKKESFPLTVTSAQKNPTAFYLCASSMGTPNLRTLLFFGSGTQLSVL.

The chain joins TRBV14 to TRBJ2-1, with a possible D match to TRBD2 (5 bases). V was trimmed by 1 base and J by 15 bases, leaving 16 bases between them. This CDR3 comprises 13 residues. Germline CDR1 is SGHDN and CDR2 is FVKESK. The CDR3 region is CASSQGLLLEVFF. Here the CDR3 DNA reads TGTGCCAGCAGCCAAGGACTTTTGTTGGAGGTGTTCTTC.

This chain links TRBV27 with TRBJ2-3; 7 nucleotides line up with TRBD1. The CDR3 is 15 amino acids. Germline-derived CDR1 and CDR2 are MNHEY and SMNVEV (reference sequence). With 9 bases clipped from V and 5 bases from J, the junction kept 14 bases outside the gene matches. For the CDR3, the DNA is TGTGCCAGTTGGCGCGACAGGGCGGGTAAAGATACGCAGTATTTT. Encoded protein: CASWRDRAGKDTQYF.

The chain combines TRBV5-6 with TRBJ2-2; no reliable D call. The ends were cut back, 0 bases at V and 0 bases at J, with 3 bases in the middle. Germline assignment: CDR1 SGHDT and CDR2 YYEEEE. The CDR3 totals 14 residues. Here the CDR3 DNA reads TGTGCCAGCAGCTTGGCGTCGAACACCGGGGAGCTGTTTTTT. Translated, it gives CASSLASNTGELFF.

The genes are TRBV7-9 and TRBJ2-1; 13 bases line up with TRBD2. The CDR3 runs to 15 residues. With 3 bases clipped from V and 5 bases from J, the junction kept 1 base outside the gene matches. Germline lookup yields CDR1 SEHNR and CDR2 FQNEAQ (reference sequence). CDR3 region: CASSFGLAGDNEQFF. In DNA form, the CDR3 reads TGTGCCAGCAGCTTTGGACTAGCGGGAGACAATGAGCAGTTCTTC.

Only one count was recorded for this clone. The chain recombines TRBV11-3 with TRBJ2-1; D is unresolved. Germline V gives CDR1 SGHNT, CDR2 YENEEA. With 1 base removed from V and 3 bases from J, the gap between germline ends came to 10 bases. This CDR3 spans 15 amino acids. The CDR3 sequence is CASSLGSTDYNEQFF. As DNA, the CDR3 is TGTGCCAGCAGCTTAGGTAGTACCGACTACAATGAGCAGTTCTTC.

The chain has TRBV7-2 and TRBJ1-1; D gene ambiguous. V dropped 2 bases and J dropped 5 bases, with 9 bases sitting between them. From germline, CDR1 is SGHTA and CDR2 FQGNSA. This CDR3 spans 13 amino acids. CDR3 sequence reads: CASSLHPGTEAFF. The CDR3 DNA reads as TGTGCCAGCAGCTTACACCCAGGTACTGAAGCTTTCTTT.

The chain couples TRBV5-6 to TRBJ1-5, with 8 bases lining up with TRBD1. The CDR3 consists of 14 residues. The germline CDR1 and CDR2 sequences are SGHDT and YYEEEE. V shed 4 bases, J shed 6 bases, and the junction held 6 bases outside the gene matches. The CDR3 sequence is CASSQGAVTQPQHF. CDR3 nucleotide sequence: TGTGCCAGCAGCCAGGGGGCAGTCACTCAGCCCCAGCATTTT.

The CDR3 region has the DNA TGTGCCAGCAGCTTAAGACTAGCGGGAGAAATCGCGCAGTTCTTC. This encodes CASSLRLAGEIAQFF. The chain carries TRBV7-3 and TRBJ2-1; the match to TRBD2 covers 12 bases. J was trimmed by 12 bases and V by 1 base; bases with no gene match: 7. The CDR3 runs to 15 residues. Germline V gene data show CDR1 as SGHTA and CDR2 as FQGTGA.

This chain links TRBV19 with TRBJ2-7; D possibly corresponds to TRBD2 (5 bases). Per germline, CDR1 LNHDA and CDR2 SQIVND (reference sequence). V was shortened by 5 bases and J by 2 bases, with 13 bases between the two germline ends. CDR3 size: 14 residues. The CDR3 region is CASSLVGRTYEQYF. As DNA, the CDR3 is TGTGCCAGTAGTCTCGTAGGGAGAACCTACGAGCAGTACTTC. Variable domain in full (rest from reference TRBV19 and TRBJ2-7): DGGITQSPKYLFRKEGQNVTLSCEQNLNHDAMYWYRQDPGQGLRLIYYSQIVNDFQKGDIAEGYSVSREKKESFPLTVTSAQKNPTAFYLCASSLVGRTYEQYFGPGTRLTVT.

This chain uses TRBV7-3 with TRBJ1-4; perhaps TRBD1 as D (5 bases). The germline V gene has CDR1 SGHTA and CDR2 FQGTGA. The CDR3 runs 16 residues. V gave up 5 bases and J gave up 8 bases, with 21 bases separating them. The CDR3: CASSPGRGTSGEKLFF. CDR3 nucleotides: TGTGCCAGCAGCCCGGGGAGGGGAACATCGGGGGAAAAACTGTTTTTT.

The V call is TRBV4-1, the J call TRBJ2-7, with D unclear. Germline loops: CDR1 MGHRA, CDR2 YSYEKL. V gave up 0 bases and J gave up 1 base, with 7 bases separating them. This CDR3 contains 14 residues. The CDR3: CASSQEASSYEQYF. CDR3 in DNA: TGCGCCAGCAGCCAAGAAGCGAGTTCCTACGAGCAGTACTTC.

This chain joins TRBV5-1 and TRBJ1-2; no reliable D call. The V and J ends lost 7 bases and 0 bases respectively, with 25 bases between them. This CDR3 has 18 residues. Germline CDR1 is SGHRS and CDR2 is YFSETQ. CDR3 sequence (DNA): TGCGCCAGCCACAGCAGCTTGGCCGGGAGTTTAGCTAACTATGGCTACACCTTC. It translates to CASHSSLAGSLANYGYTF. The full variable domain, with the rest looked up from reference TRBV5-1 and TRBJ1-2, is KAGVTQTPRYLIKTRGQQVTLSCSPISGHRSVSWYQQTPGQGLQFLFEYFSETQRNKGNFPGRFSGRQFSNSRSEMNVSTLELGDSALYLCASHSSLAGSLANYGYTFGSGTRLTVV.

The chain uses TRBV30 and TRBJ2-4; tentatively, D is TRBD2 (6 bases). Trimming removed 4 bases at V and 14 bases at J, with 18 bases between. The CDR3 runs 12 residues. Germline V gene data show CDR1 as GTSNPN and CDR2 as SVGIG (reference sequence). The DNA for the CDR3 is TGTGCCTGGACCCGGGGGTCAAGTCTTAAGTACTTC. This encodes CAWTRGSSLKYF.

The chain recombines TRBV5-1 with TRBJ2-7; D gene unclear. In germline, CDR1 is SGHRS, CDR2 YFSETQ. V was trimmed by 1 base and J by 0 bases, leaving 11 bases between them. CDR3 length equals 15 residues. CDR3 protein: CASSLYLGSSYEQYF. The CDR3 DNA reads as TGCGCCAGCAGCTTGTATCTTGGTAGCTCCTACGAGCAGTACTTC. The whole variable domain, remainder taken from reference TRBV5-1 and TRBJ2-7, is KAGVTQTPRYLIKTRGQQVTLSCSPISGHRSVSWYQQTPGQGLQFLFEYFSETQRNKGNFPGRFSGRQFSNSRSEMNVSTLELGDSALYLCASSLYLGSSYEQYFGPGTRLTVT.

A remark on this clone: The same CDR3 can be traced to other DNA sequences in this sample. CDR3 DNA sequence: TGCGCCAGCAGCAGCGGGCAGGGAGCAGATACGCAGTATTTT. It encodes CASSSGQGADTQYF. The rearrangement joins TRBV5-1 to TRBJ2-3; possible D gene TRBD2, 6 bases. The V end was cut by 4 bases, the J end by 4 bases, with 13 bases between. The V gene's germline CDR1 is SGHRS and CDR2 YFSETQ. This CDR3 has 14 amino acids.

In its sample, this clone was seen once. V usage is TRBV28 and J usage is TRBJ2-5; 10 positions match TRBD2. V gave up 6 bases and J gave up 1 base; unmatched junction bases: 8. CDR1 MDHEN and CDR2 SYDVKM come from the germline V gene. The CDR3 is 16 residues long. CDR3 sequence: CASRQATSGPQETQYF. The CDR3 coding sequence is TGTGCCAGCAGACAAGCGACTAGCGGGCCCCAAGAGACCCAGTACTTC.

The V call is TRBV28, the J call TRBJ2-7; TRBD2 agrees at 8 bases. Germline-derived CDR1 and CDR2 are MDHEN and SYDVKM. The CDR3 runs to 14 residues. V was clipped by 2 bases and J by 3 bases; unmatched bases: 3. The chain's CDR3 is CASSLTSGDYEQYF. The CDR3 DNA reads as TGTGCCAGCAGTTTAACTAGCGGAGACTACGAGCAGTACTTC.

This clone was detected once. V is TRBV7-3 and J is TRBJ2-1, with unresolved D. Germline-derived CDR1 and CDR2 are SGHTA and FQGTGA. Trimming took 1 base from V and 4 from J, leaving 5 bases between them. This CDR3 region has 13 residues. CDR3 coding DNA: TGTGCCAGCAGCTTAAACTCTTACAATGAGCAGTTCTTC. Translating it yields CASSLNSYNEQFF.

This chain joins TRBV14 and TRBJ2-7; D not certain. The CDR3 is made up of 12 amino acids. V was shortened by 1 base and J by 2 bases, with 3 bases between the two germline ends. Germline V lookup: CDR1 SGHDN, CDR2 FVKESK. CDR3 in DNA: TGTGCCAGCAGCCAAGTCACCTACGAGCAGTACTTC. Its translation is CASSQVTYEQYF. Full variable domain (outside the CDR3, taken from reference TRBV14 and TRBJ2-7): EAGVTQFPSHSVIEKGQTVTLRCDPISGHDNLYWYRRVMGKEIKFLLHFVKESKQDESGMPNNRFLAERTGGTYSTLKVQPAELEDSGVYFCASSQVTYEQYFGPGTRLTVT.

The table lists this clone with a few counts. The chain employs TRBV5-1 and TRBJ2-1; D not resolved. Germline V gene data show CDR1 as SGHRS and CDR2 as YFSETQ. CDR3 length equals 12 residues. The V end lost 0 bases, the J end lost 4 bases, and 2 bases lay between the germline ends. CDR3 region: CASSLAYNEQFF. Here the CDR3 DNA reads TGCGCCAGCAGCTTGGCTTACAATGAGCAGTTCTTC. Looking up the rest from reference TRBV5-1 and TRBJ2-1 gives the full variable domain: KAGVTQTPRYLIKTRGQQVTLSCSPISGHRSVSWYQQTPGQGLQFLFEYFSETQRNKGNFPGRFSGRQFSNSRSEMNVSTLELGDSALYLCASSLAYNEQFFGPGTRLTVL.

The chain employs TRBV5-4 and TRBJ2-5, with 7 bases that match TRBD2. The CDR3 consists of 16 residues. Germline V gives CDR1 SGHNT, CDR2 YYREEE (reference sequence). J was trimmed by 5 bases and V by 1 base; bases with no gene match: 11. CDR3 sequence: CASSLSGFRGGETQYF. The DNA of the CDR3 is TGTGCCAGCAGCTTGTCGGGTTTTAGGGGAGGGGAGACCCAGTACTTC. Full variable domain (rest looked up from reference TRBV5-4 and TRBJ2-5): ETGVTQSPTHLIKTRGQQVTLRCSSQSGHNTVSWYQQALGQGPQFIFQYYREEENGRGNFPPRFSGLQFPNYSSELNVNALELDDSALYLCASSLSGFRGGETQYFGPGTRLLVL.

V gene TRBV9 combines with J gene TRBJ1-1; 12 bases are shared with TRBD1. This CDR3 is 16 amino acids long. Germline V gives CDR1 SGDLS, CDR2 YYNGEE. V trimming: 2 bases; J trimming: 1 base; junction bases outside the gene matches: 3. CDR3 in DNA: TGTGCCAGCAGCGTCGGGACAGGGGGCGAGAACACTGAAGCTTTCTTT. This encodes CASSVGTGGENTEAFF.

This chain uses TRBV11-2 with TRBJ1-2; D is undetermined. Germline V lookup: CDR1 SGHAT, CDR2 FQNNGV. V was trimmed by 1 base and J by 6 bases, leaving 6 bases between them. The CDR3 contains 12 residues. This chain's CDR3 is CASSLAGDGYTF. The CDR3 nucleotides read TGTGCCAGCAGCTTAGCAGGTGATGGCTACACCTTC.

The chain recombines TRBV6-5 with TRBJ2-1; 7 bases are a match to TRBD2. This CDR3 spans 15 amino acids. Germline V CDR1 and CDR2: MNHEY, SVGAGI. J was trimmed by 2 bases and V by 4 bases; bases with no gene match: 5. The CDR3 DNA is TGTGCCAGCAGTTTATCGGGACTAACCTACAATGAGCAGTTCTTC. Translating it yields CASSLSGLTYNEQFF.

The chain has TRBV25-1 and TRBJ1-2; D is ambiguous. There are 14 residues in the CDR3. Trimming cost V 1 base and J 4 bases, with 10 bases left between them. CDR1 MGHDK and CDR2 SYGVNS come from the germline V gene. CDR3 residues: CASSESGSFYGYTF. The DNA of the CDR3 is TGTGCCAGCAGTGAATCGGGGTCTTTCTATGGCTACACCTTC.

The V and J genes are TRBV28 and TRBJ2-7; TRBD1 agrees at 9 bases. Looked up from germline, CDR1 is MDHEN and CDR2 is SYDVKM. The CDR3 runs to 14 residues. Trimming took 5 bases from V and 2 from J; bases not matched to a gene: 4. CDR3 in amino acids: CASSTDRGTYEQYF. The CDR3, as DNA: TGTGCCAGCAGTACAGACAGGGGGACCTACGAGCAGTACTTC.

V gene TRBV9 combines with J gene TRBJ2-7; perhaps TRBD1 as D (6 bases). This CDR3 contains 14 residues. Between the trimmed V and J ends, which lost 3 bases and 3 bases, there was a span of 13 bases. In germline, CDR1 is SGDLS, CDR2 YYNGEE. The CDR3 bases are TGTGCCAGCAGCGAGGACGGGACACTCTACGAGCAGTACTTC. This translates into CASSEDGTLYEQYF. The full variable domain, completed using reference TRBV9 and TRBJ2-7, is DSGVTQTPKHLITATGQRVTLRCSPRSGDLSVYWYQQSLDQGLQFLIQYYNGEERAKGNILERFSAQQFPDLHSELNLSSLELGDSALYFCASSEDGTLYEQYFGPGTRLTVT.

The chain combines TRBV19 with TRBJ1-1; 7 bases map to TRBD1. The CDR3 has 15 residues. The trim removed 5 bases at V and 0 bases at J, leaving 6 bases unmatched. CDR1 is LNHDA and CDR2 is SQIVND in the germline V gene (reference sequence). CDR3 protein: CASSPMTGLNTEAFF. Written as DNA, the CDR3 is TGTGCCAGTAGTCCGATGACAGGGCTGAACACTGAAGCTTTCTTT. Full variable domain (rest looked up from reference TRBV19 and TRBJ1-1): DGGITQSPKYLFRKEGQNVTLSCEQNLNHDAMYWYRQDPGQGLRLIYYSQIVNDFQKGDIAEGYSVSREKKESFPLTVTSAQKNPTAFYLCASSPMTGLNTEAFFGQGTRLTVV.

The chain joins TRBV5-6 to TRBJ2-7; possible D gene TRBD2, 5 bases. CDR1 SGHDT and CDR2 YYEEEE come from the germline V gene. CDR3 length: 14 residues. V lost 0 bases to trimming and J lost 1 base, with 8 bases between them. Here the CDR3 reads CASSLAGMSYEQYF. CDR3 nucleotides: TGTGCCAGCAGCTTGGCCGGGATGTCCTACGAGCAGTACTTC.

The table lists this clone with a count of one. The chain employs TRBV18 and TRBJ2-7; TRBD2 is a possible D gene (6 bases). The V gene lost 0 bases and the J gene lost 7 bases, with 10 bases spanning the gap. This CDR3 comprises 13 residues. CDR1 KGHSH and CDR2 LQKENI come from the germline V gene. This CDR3 is CASSPPGGLEQYF. The CDR3 region has the DNA TGTGCCAGCTCACCACCTGGAGGGCTTGAGCAGTACTTC. Full variable domain (missing parts from reference TRBV18 and TRBJ2-7): NAGVMQNPRHLVRRRGQEARLRCSPMKGHSHVYWYRQLPEEGLKFMVYLQKENIIDESGMPKERFSAEFPKEGPSILRIQQVVRGDSAAYFCASSPPGGLEQYFGPGTRLTVT.